Listed below are T cell receptor beta chains from one sample, sequenced in a study of CD8 T cells in Susac syndrome. Each CDR3 protein gets one entry after TCRdb re-called the immunoSEQ multiplex PCR reads with MiXCR. The data show hundreds of thousands of distinct CDR3 sequences, approximately 85% seen once. What was sequenced was CD8+ T cells from PBMCs. Source of these receptors: a human donor with multiple sclerosis. CDR3s include the opening cysteine and the closing phenylalanine or tryptophan. D genes are given only for firm matches. Where a row states a size, it is once, few, many or the class of an expanded clone; other rows omit it.

J	size	D	V	DNA	CDR3
TRBJ2-3	.	.	TRBV12-3/TRBV12-4	TGTGCCAGCAGTTTACCTTTCACACCCCGCACAGATACGCAGTATTTT	CASSLPFTPRTDTQYF
TRBJ2-7	few	TRBD1	TRBV5-5	TGTGCCAGCAGCTGGGAGGGACAGGGGGACGAGCAGTACTTC	CASSWEGQGDEQYF
TRBJ1-3	few	.	TRBV4-1	TGCGCCAGCGCTAAGGTCTCTGGAAACACCATATATTTT	CASAKVSGNTIYF
TRBJ1-4	once	.	TRBV30	TGTGCCTGGACCGGGGTGACAGAAGAGGCTAATGAAAAACTGTTTTTT	CAWTGVTEEANEKLFF
TRBJ2-7	.	.	TRBV11-2	TGTGCCAGCAGCGGCGGGGAAGGGCAGCCTTACGAGCAGTACTTC	CASSGGEGQPYEQYF
TRBJ1-1	.	.	TRBV3-1	TGTGCCAGCAGCCAAGGGTTGGGGCTGAACACTGAAGCTTTCTTT	CASSQGLGLNTEAFF
TRBJ2-7	.	TRBD2	TRBV20-1	TGCAGTGCTAGAGGACTAGCGGCCCCCTACGAGCAGTACTTC	CSARGLAAPYEQYF
TRBJ1-2	once	.	TRBV7-9	TGTGCCAGCAGCCTCCTTCTGGACAGACTGACCAAGATCCATGGCTACACCTTC	CASSLLLDRLTKIHGYTF
TRBJ2-5	.	.	TRBV7-9	TGTGCCAGCAGCCGGGTTTCTGGAGGGGAAGAGACCCAGTACTTC	CASSRVSGGEETQYF
TRBJ1-2	.	.	TRBV6-1	TGTGCCAGCAGTCCGGAGACAGATCCTGCACCCTATGGCTACACCTTC	CASSPETDPAPYGYTF
TRBJ2-7	.	.	TRBV9	TGTGCCAGCAGCCCTGGGGAACAGGAGGTCTACGAGCAGTACTTC	CASSPGEQEVYEQYF
TRBJ2-4	.	TRBD2	TRBV6-1	TGTGCCAGCGTGGATAGCGGGCCATGGGACATTCAGTACTTC	CASVDSGPWDIQYF